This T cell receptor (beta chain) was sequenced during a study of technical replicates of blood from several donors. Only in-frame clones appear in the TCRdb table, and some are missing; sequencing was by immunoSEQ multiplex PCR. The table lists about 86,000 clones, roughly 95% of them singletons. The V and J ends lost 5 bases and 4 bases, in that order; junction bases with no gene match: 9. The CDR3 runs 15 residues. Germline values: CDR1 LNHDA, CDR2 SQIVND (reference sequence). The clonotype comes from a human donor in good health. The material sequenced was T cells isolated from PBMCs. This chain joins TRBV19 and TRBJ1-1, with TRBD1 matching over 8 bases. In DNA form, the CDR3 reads TGTGCCAGTAGTTCAGGGGGCTTTAGTAGCACTGAAGCTTTCTTT. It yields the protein CASSSGGFSSTEAFF.